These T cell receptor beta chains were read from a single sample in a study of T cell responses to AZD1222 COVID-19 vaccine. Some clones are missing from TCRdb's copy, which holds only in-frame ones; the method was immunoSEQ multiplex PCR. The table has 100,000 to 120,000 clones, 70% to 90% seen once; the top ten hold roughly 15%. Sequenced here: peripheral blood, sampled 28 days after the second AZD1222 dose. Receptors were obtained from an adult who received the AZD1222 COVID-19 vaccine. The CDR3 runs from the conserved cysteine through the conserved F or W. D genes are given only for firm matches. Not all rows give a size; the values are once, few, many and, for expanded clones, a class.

DNA: TGTGCCAGCAGCGTCTCAGGGGGCGCTAACTATGGCTACACCTTC
CDR3: CASSVSGGANYGYTF
size: NA
D: TRBD1
J: TRBJ1-2
V: TRBV9

DNA: TGTGCCAGTAGTCGACAAGGAAGGGGCACAGATACGCAGTATTTT
CDR3: CASSRQGRGTDTQYF
size: NA
D: NA
J: TRBJ2-3
V: TRBV19

DNA: TGTGCCAGCAGGGTAACAGGGCTGGGCAATCAGCCCCAGCATTTT
CDR3: CASRVTGLGNQPQHF
size: few
D: NA
J: TRBJ1-5
V: TRBV2

DNA: TGCAGCGCCCAGACAGGGTCTGGCGGCTACACCTTC
CDR3: CSAQTGSGGYTF
size: NA
D: TRBD1
J: TRBJ1-2
V: TRBV29-1

DNA: TGTGCCACCAGCAGAGATGGGGTTAGCAATCAGCCCCAGCATTTT
CDR3: CATSRDGVSNQPQHF
size: NA
D: NA
J: TRBJ1-5
V: TRBV15

DNA: TGTGCCAGCACCAAAGTCGGGACAGGGGGACAGCGGGAGCTGTTTTTT
CDR3: CASTKVGTGGQRELFF
size: NA
D: TRBD1
J: TRBJ2-2
V: TRBV5-8

DNA: TGTGCCAGCAGCAGGGTTTACAATGAGCAGTTCTTC
CDR3: CASSRVYNEQFF
size: NA
D: NA
J: TRBJ2-1
V: TRBV6-2/TRBV6-3

DNA: TGCGCCAGCAACAATCTTGGGACAGATCAAGAGACCCAGTACTTC
CDR3: CASNNLGTDQETQYF
size: NA
D: TRBD1
J: TRBJ2-5
V: TRBV5-1

DNA: TGTGCCAGCAGCTTGGAAGCGGGAGTTGCAGACGAGCAGTACTTC
CDR3: CASSLEAGVADEQYF
size: few
D: TRBD2
J: TRBJ2-7
V: TRBV7-9

DNA: TGTGCCACCAGTGACCCGGGACAGACACGCTACACCTTC
CDR3: CATSDPGQTRYTF
size: NA
D: TRBD1
J: TRBJ1-2
V: TRBV24-1

DNA: TGTGCCAGCAGCACCTACAGGGGGCATGACTATGGCTACACCTTC
CDR3: CASSTYRGHDYGYTF
size: NA
D: TRBD1
J: TRBJ1-2
V: TRBV11-2

DNA: TGTGCCAGCAGCTTGAGGAAATCAGTCCCTGGAAACACCATATATTTT
CDR3: CASSLRKSVPGNTIYF
size: NA
D: NA
J: TRBJ1-3
V: TRBV11-2

DNA: TGTGCCAGCAGCTTCCTCAGACAGGCGGAATATGGCTACACCTTC
CDR3: CASSFLRQAEYGYTF
size: NA
D: NA
J: TRBJ1-2
V: TRBV3-1/TRBV3-2

DNA: TGTGCCAGCAGTCCTGGACTGGCGAACACTGAAGCTTTCTTT
CDR3: CASSPGLANTEAFF
size: NA
D: NA
J: TRBJ1-1
V: TRBV27

DNA: TGTGCCACCAGTGATTTTCGGTCTTACAGGGGCAGCTATGGCTACACCTTC
CDR3: CATSDFRSYRGSYGYTF
size: NA
D: TRBD1
J: TRBJ1-2
V: TRBV24-1

DNA: TGTGCCAGCAGCTTAGTAGCTGGGGCTCCTGAAGCTTTCTTT
CDR3: CASSLVAGAPEAFF
size: NA
D: NA
J: TRBJ1-1
V: TRBV7-9

DNA: TGTGCCATCAGTGAGAGGGACGAGCAGTACTTC
CDR3: CAISERDEQYF
size: NA
D: NA
J: TRBJ2-7
V: TRBV10-3

DNA: TGTGCCAGCAGACAGGGACAGTTGAACTCACCCCTCCACTTT
CDR3: CASRQGQLNSPLHF
size: NA
D: TRBD1
J: TRBJ1-6
V: TRBV7-9

DNA: TGCGCCAGCAGCTTGGTTCAGGCGGGCACAGATACGCAGTATTTT
CDR3: CASSLVQAGTDTQYF
size: NA
D: NA
J: TRBJ2-3
V: TRBV5-1

DNA: TGTGCCGCGAGCAGGAACCTTGAAGCTTTCTTT
CDR3: CAASRNLEAFF
size: few
D: NA
J: TRBJ1-1
V: TRBV7-9

DNA: TGTGCCAGCAAGGGCAGCACAGATACGCAGTATTTT
CDR3: CASKGSTDTQYF
size: NA
D: NA
J: TRBJ2-3
V: TRBV28

DNA: TGTGCCTGGAGTCCCGGGTTTTTCGAGCAGTACTTC
CDR3: CAWSPGFFEQYF
size: NA
D: NA
J: TRBJ2-7
V: TRBV30

DNA: TGCGCCAGCAGCCAAGAGCAGGCAGGGTTGTATTCCGGGGAGCTGTTTTTT
CDR3: CASSQEQAGLYSGELFF
size: few
D: NA
J: TRBJ2-2
V: TRBV4-1

DNA: TGTGCCAGCAGCGAAGGGAAGTCCGCCGCTTTCTTT
CDR3: CASSEGKSAAFF
size: NA
D: NA
J: TRBJ1-1
V: TRBV6-1

DNA: TGTGCCAGTAGTATGGAGGGACCAATACCTGTCTCTGGAAACACCATATATTTT
CDR3: CASSMEGPIPVSGNTIYF
size: few
D: NA
J: TRBJ1-3
V: TRBV19

DNA: TGTGCCAGCAGCTTAGAACGCGGTAGCTCCTACGAGCAGTACTTC
CDR3: CASSLERGSSYEQYF
size: NA
D: NA
J: TRBJ2-7
V: TRBV7-8

DNA: TGTGCCAGCAGAACCGGCCCTGCCTACGAGCAGTACTTC
CDR3: CASRTGPAYEQYF
size: NA
D: NA
J: TRBJ2-7
V: TRBV6-5

DNA: TGTGCCAGCAGCCCCTACAGGGGGGGAGGTGAAAAACTGTTTTTT
CDR3: CASSPYRGGGEKLFF
size: NA
D: TRBD1
J: TRBJ1-4
V: TRBV13

DNA: TGTGCCAGTAGTATTGTTAAGGCAGTTCAGTTCTACAATGAGCAGTTCTTC
CDR3: CASSIVKAVQFYNEQFF
size: NA
D: NA
J: TRBJ2-1
V: TRBV19

DNA: TGTGCCAGCAGTTACTCGAGGGGTGGGCACACCGGGGAGCTGTTTTTT
CDR3: CASSYSRGGHTGELFF
size: NA
D: NA
J: TRBJ2-2
V: TRBV6-5

DNA: TGTGCCAGCAGTTACTCGATCTGGGACGAGCAGTACTTC
CDR3: CASSYSIWDEQYF
size: NA
D: NA
J: TRBJ2-7
V: TRBV6-5

DNA: TGTGCCAGCAGCCTAGGACAGGGCGACTCCTACGAGCAGTACTTC
CDR3: CASSLGQGDSYEQYF
size: few
D: TRBD1
J: TRBJ2-7
V: TRBV5-4

DNA: TGCGCCAGCAGCTTGGGGGCACTTGGGAGCACAGATACGCAGTATTTT
CDR3: CASSLGALGSTDTQYF
size: NA
D: NA
J: TRBJ2-3
V: TRBV5-1

DNA: TGTGCCAGCAGCTTAGATCACATGCGTCGGAATACGCAGTATTTT
CDR3: CASSLDHMRRNTQYF
size: NA
D: NA
J: TRBJ2-3
V: TRBV11-3

DNA: TGTGCCAGCGGAGCGACAGGGGGCGCCTACAATGAGCAGTTCTTC
CDR3: CASGATGGAYNEQFF
size: NA
D: TRBD1
J: TRBJ2-1
V: TRBV6-5

DNA: TGTGCCAGCAGTGAAGTGGAGCAAACTGAAGCTTTCTTT
CDR3: CASSEVEQTEAFF
size: NA
D: NA
J: TRBJ1-1
V: TRBV6-1

DNA: TGTGCCAGTAGTTGGGCGAACACTGAAGCTTTCTTT
CDR3: CASSWANTEAFF
size: NA
D: NA
J: TRBJ1-1
V: TRBV19

DNA: TGCGCCAGCAGCCAAAACAGGGAATACGGGTACGAGCAGTACTTC
CDR3: CASSQNREYGYEQYF
size: NA
D: NA
J: TRBJ2-7
V: TRBV4-1

DNA: TGTGCCAGCAGCTTGCTAGGGGGGAACACTGAAGCTTTCTTT
CDR3: CASSLLGGNTEAFF
size: NA
D: NA
J: TRBJ1-1
V: TRBV5-4

DNA: TGTGCCAGTAGATTCCAAACAGACGCAGAAAAACTGTTTTTT
CDR3: CASRFQTDAEKLFF
size: NA
D: NA
J: TRBJ1-4
V: TRBV19

DNA: TGTGCCAGCTCACGCGGACTAGCGGGAGGGCCAATCGATCCCGGGGAGCTGTTTTTT
CDR3: CASSRGLAGGPIDPGELFF
size: NA
D: TRBD2
J: TRBJ2-2
V: TRBV18

DNA: TGTGCCAGCAGCCAAGGTTACACTGAAGCTTTCTTT
CDR3: CASSQGYTEAFF
size: NA
D: NA
J: TRBJ1-1
V: TRBV7-2

DNA: TGTGCCAGCAGTTTAGCGGGAGGTCGGACCGGGGAGCTGTTTTTT
CDR3: CASSLAGGRTGELFF
size: NA
D: TRBD2
J: TRBJ2-2
V: TRBV25-1

DNA: TGTGCCAGCAGCCAAGGACAGACAGATACGCAGTATTTT
CDR3: CASSQGQTDTQYF
size: NA
D: NA
J: TRBJ2-3
V: TRBV3-1/TRBV3-2

DNA: TGTGCCAGCAGTGAACTTCGGTACAGCGAATATGGCTACACCTTC
CDR3: CASSELRYSEYGYTF
size: once
D: NA
J: TRBJ1-2
V: TRBV2

DNA: TGTGCCAGCAGCGGTAGTGGGCAGGCGATGAATTCACCCCTCCACTTT
CDR3: CASSGSGQAMNSPLHF
size: NA
D: NA
J: TRBJ1-6
V: TRBV9

DNA: TGTGCCAGCAGCCAGGAGAGCGATTACACAGATACGCAGTATTTT
CDR3: CASSQESDYTDTQYF
size: once
D: NA
J: TRBJ2-3
V: TRBV4-2

DNA: TGCGCCAGCAGCCACCCTCCGGGACAGGGATGGAATGAGCAGTTCTTC
CDR3: CASSHPPGQGWNEQFF
size: NA
D: TRBD1
J: TRBJ2-1
V: TRBV4-1

DNA: TGCAGCGTTGAGACAGGTTACAATGAGCAGTTCTTC
CDR3: CSVETGYNEQFF
size: NA
D: NA
J: TRBJ2-1
V: TRBV29-1

DNA: TGTGCCAGCAGTCGACTAGCGGGGGGGCCCTCTCTCTCAGATACGCAGTATTTT
CDR3: CASSRLAGGPSLSDTQYF
size: once
D: TRBD2
J: TRBJ2-3
V: TRBV27

DNA: TGTGCCAGCAGCCAAGATGTTAGGGACAGGGGGTGGGCGCAGTACTTC
CDR3: CASSQDVRDRGWAQYF
size: NA
D: TRBD1
J: TRBJ2-7
V: TRBV4-2

DNA: TGTGCTAGTGGTTTGGGACAGGGGGCTAACTACGAGCAGTACTTC
CDR3: CASGLGQGANYEQYF
size: NA
D: TRBD1
J: TRBJ2-7
V: TRBV12-5

DNA: TGTGCCAGCAGCCAAAACGGGGGGCGGACCCAGTACTTC
CDR3: CASSQNGGRTQYF
size: NA
D: NA
J: TRBJ2-5
V: TRBV3-1/TRBV3-2

DNA: TGTGCCAGCAGCACCCGACTAGCGGGGTTAAAACAGTTCTTC
CDR3: CASSTRLAGLKQFF
size: once
D: TRBD2
J: TRBJ2-1
V: TRBV13